Following are 5 T cell receptor beta chains from one sample sequenced in a study of cytomegalovirus exposure and HLA in healthy donors. PCR was performed using 60 Vbeta and 13 Jbeta primers. The protocol was immunoSEQ multiplex PCR, while the TCRdb copy is restricted to in-frame clones and leaves out a portion. Of around 180,000 clones in the sample, 65% to 85% are singletons; the top ten hold under 2.5%. The sequenced material came from PBMCs. These receptors were taken from a man between 60 and 70 years old in good health and CMV-seronegative.

This clone was observed a handful of times. The V and J genes are TRBV19 and TRBJ2-2; perhaps TRBD1 as D (5 bases). V was cut by 0 bases and J by 5 bases, with 16 bases left in between. The CDR3 covers 17 residues. Per the germline V gene, CDR1 is LNHDA and CDR2 is SQIVND (reference sequence). CDR3 bases: TGTGCCAGTAGTATAGACCCAGACAGCTTGGGTACCGGGGAGCTGTTTTTT. It yields the protein CASSIDPDSLGTGELFF.

The chain couples TRBV19 to TRBJ2-7; 10 bases align to TRBD1. Trimming took 6 bases from V and 6 from J; bases not matched to a gene: 11. The CDR3 runs 15 residues. Looked up from germline, CDR1 is LNHDA and CDR2 is SQIVND (reference sequence). CDR3 bases: TGTGCCAGTAGCCGGACACCGGGACAGGGGCGCGAGCAGTACTTC. As protein: CASSRTPGQGREQYF.

V gene TRBV5-1 combines with J gene TRBJ2-1, with 8 bases fitting TRBD2. This CDR3 has 17 residues. Germline loops: CDR1 SGHRS, CDR2 YFSETQ. V shed 4 bases, J shed 0 bases, and the junction held 9 bases outside the gene matches. The CDR3 DNA is TGCGCCAGCAGCCCATATAGCGGGGCCGGCTCCTACAATGAGCAGTTCTTC. This encodes CASSPYSGAGSYNEQFF.

As DNA, the CDR3 is TGCAGCGTTGTTATTGGGCTAGCGGGCTCCTACGAGCAGTACTTC. Amino acid sequence: CSVVIGLAGSYEQYF. The V and J genes are TRBV29-1 and TRBJ2-5; the match to TRBD2 covers 8 bases. The J call may be wrong; the DNA end is better matched by TRBJ2-7. From germline, CDR1 is SQVTM and CDR2 ANQGSEA. CDR3 length equals 15 residues.

The chain combines TRBV19 with TRBJ2-3, with 9 bases matching TRBD1. The CDR3 runs to 14 residues. The V gene's germline CDR1 is LNHDA and CDR2 SQIVND (reference sequence). Trimming removed 4 bases from V and 2 bases from J; junction bases left unmatched: 1. The CDR3 sequence: CASSRDRVTDTQYF. For the CDR3, the DNA is TGTGCCAGTAGTAGGGACAGGGTCACAGATACGCAGTATTTT.